The entry below describes one TCR beta chain. Repertoires were generated with immunoSEQ multiplex PCR, while TCRdb's copy carries only in-frame clones and drops some. The sample holds under 2,500,000 clones, approximately 94% seen once. The data derive from a study of shared clonotypes between healthy human individuals. V lost 3 bases and J 2 bases, leaving 11 bases between the germline ends. The germline V gene has CDR1 MGHRA and CDR2 YSYEKL. The CDR3 spans 15 residues. The receptor's source is a man in his late teens or twenties in good health. The specimen sequenced was naive CD4+ T cells sorted from blood. Subset noted: CD45RA+ positively selected. V is TRBV4-1 and J is TRBJ2-1, with D possibly TRBD2 on 6 matching bases. CDR3 bases: TGCGCCAGCAGCCAGGGGTCTAGCGCCTACAATGAGCAGTTCTTC. Its protein product is CASSQGSSAYNEQFF.